The 8 T cell receptor beta chains listed next were all sequenced from one sample in a study of T-cell reconstitution after alpha-beta-depleted transplantation in children. The TCRbeta library incorporated unique molecular identifiers. TCRdb passed the PCR reads through MiXCR, listing each CDR3 protein once. The data hold approximately 400,000 distinct CDR3 sequences, with 11% observed a single time. The specimen comprised PBMCs from the stem cell graft donor, sampled from the stem cell graft. The receptors shown here come from a human donor who donated a stem cell graft to a child with acute myeloid leukemia.

The table lists this clonotype with many counts. The genes are TRBV12-3 or TRBV12-4 and TRBJ2-3, with 9 positions matching TRBD2. V lost 2 bases to trimming and J lost 5 bases; unmatched junction nucleotides: 8. The CDR3 extends over 16 amino acids. CDR3 sequence: CASSLWRGGLGDTQYF. The CDR3 DNA reads as TGTGCCAGCAGTTTATGGCGGGGGGGCCTGGGAGATACGCAGTATTTT.

This clonotype was seen many times. This chain connects TRBV5-1 to TRBJ2-3; 10 positions agree with TRBD1. Germline V gene sequence: CDR1 SGHRS, CDR2 YFSETQ. J gave up 5 bases and V 4 bases, and 7 bases lay outside the gene matches. The CDR3 is made up of 15 amino acids. The CDR3, as DNA: TGCGCCAGCAGCCGACAGGGGGCGCGGGGAGATACGCAGTATTTT. Translation: CASSRQGARGDTQYF.

This clonotype was seen repeatedly, ten times or more. The V gene is TRBV28, the J gene TRBJ2-3; possible D gene TRBD2, 7 bases. The length of the CDR3 is 13 residues. Germline loops: CDR1 MDHEN, CDR2 SYDVKM. V was cut by 10 bases and J by 8 bases, with 19 bases left in between. The CDR3 reads CATGWGGTGTQYF. CDR3 bases: TGTGCCACTGGCTGGGGGGGCACGGGTACGCAGTATTTT.

Only a few counts were recorded for this clonotype. The chain uses TRBV20-1 and TRBJ2-7; 9 bases are shared with TRBD2. V lost 0 bases, J lost 3 bases, and 3 bases stayed unmatched. CDR1 and CDR2 (germline): DFQATT, SNEGSKA (reference sequence). This CDR3 has 14 residues. The CDR3 nucleotides read TGCAGTGCTAGAGATTTGCGGGAGGGCTACGAGCAGTACTTC. This translates into CSARDLREGYEQYF.

This clonotype has more than one count but fewer than ten. The genes are TRBV10-3 and TRBJ1-2, with a possible D match to TRBD1 (5 bases). The CDR3 length is 14 residues. V was shortened by 6 bases and J by 3 bases, with 14 bases between the two germline ends. Germline V CDR1 and CDR2: ENHRY, SYGVKD. CDR3 residues: CAIRIEGRHYGYTF. The CDR3 DNA follows: TGTGCCATCAGGATTGAGGGGCGGCACTATGGCTACACCTTC.

This clonotype was observed a handful of times. The DNA for the CDR3 is TGCGCCAGCAGCGCGGCTCCCAAGGACACCGGGGAGCTGTTTTTT. Protein: CASSAAPKDTGELFF. V gene TRBV5-1 combines with J gene TRBJ2-2; D not certain. Trimming removed 4 bases from V and 3 bases from J, with 13 bases in between. Germline V gene data show CDR1 as SGHRS and CDR2 as YFSETQ. This CDR3 comprises 15 residues.

This clonotype was recorded many times. The chain has TRBV9 and TRBJ2-1; 7 bases are a match to TRBD2. J was trimmed by 0 bases and V by 0 bases; bases with no gene match: 3. The germline V gene has CDR1 SGDLS and CDR2 YYNGEE. The CDR3 covers 16 residues. The CDR3 is CASSVEREVSYNEQFF. CDR3 nucleotides: TGTGCCAGCAGCGTAGAACGGGAGGTCTCCTACAATGAGCAGTTCTTC.

This clonotype was seen a few times. The chain couples TRBV6-1 to TRBJ2-7; D might be TRBD1 or TRBD2, each matching 6 bases. The CDR3 has 15 residues. CDR1 and CDR2 (germline): MNHNS, SASEGT. V was shortened by 6 bases and J by 4 bases, with 19 bases between the two germline ends. CDR3 sequence (DNA): TGTGCCAGCAGCCCAGGTGGGGGGCGAGAATACGAGCAGTACGTC. Translating it yields CASSPGGGREYEQYV.